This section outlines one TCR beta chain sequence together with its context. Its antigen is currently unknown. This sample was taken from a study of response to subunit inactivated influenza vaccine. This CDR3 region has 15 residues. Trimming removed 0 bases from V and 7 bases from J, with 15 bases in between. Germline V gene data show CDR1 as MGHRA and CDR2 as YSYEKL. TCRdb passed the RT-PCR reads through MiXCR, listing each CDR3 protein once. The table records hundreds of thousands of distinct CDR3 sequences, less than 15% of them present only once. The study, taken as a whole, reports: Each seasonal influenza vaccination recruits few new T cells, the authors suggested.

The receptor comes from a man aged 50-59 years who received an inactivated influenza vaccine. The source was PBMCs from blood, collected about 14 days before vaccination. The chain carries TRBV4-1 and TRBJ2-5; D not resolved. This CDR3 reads CASSQDTTGVWTQYF. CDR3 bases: TGCGCCAGCAGCCAAGATACGACTGGGGTTTGGACCCAGTACTTC.